The T cell receptor beta chain described here comes from a study of PD-L1 blockade in urothelial cancer (dated by TCRdb to the late 2010s). Looking at the study overall: Every patient began therapy around 2014 and was given atezolizumab 1,200 mg intravenously every 3 weeks. About 90% of the roughly 29 patients were identified as males with urothelial cancer of bladder origin, and a prior smoking history was reported by 18 of 29 patients. Patients had an ECOG performance status of 0 or 1 and had received between 0 and 3 prior chemotherapy regimens. Blood samples were analyzed 3 weeks after the start of treatment (second dose) and 6 weeks after the start of treatment. A median of about 140,000 T cells and tens of thousands of unique TCRs was obtained from blood samples, and a median clonality of roughly 0.074 was observed. An exploratory multi-omic analysis was conducted of the somatic, immune and clinical correlates of response to PD-L1 blockade with atezolizumab in urothelial cancer. Pretreatment tumor samples, along with matched peripheral blood collected serially before and after atezolizumab treatment, underwent TCR sequencing. Durable clinical benefit meant progression-free survival longer than 6 months, and TCR features were also tested against progression-free and overall survival. Whole exome sequencing and RNA sequencing of pretreatment tumors were performed alongside TCR sequencing in the same patients. Durable clinical benefit was achieved by nine patients and was not achieved by 20 patients. Pretreatment blood TCR-seq was available for twenty-nine patients, at least one posttreatment blood collection was obtained for 25 or so patients, and tumor TCR-seq was available for 25 or so patients.

Synthetic TCR analog templates were spiked into each PCR so that absolute template abundance could be estimated from read counts. The immunoSEQ assay was used to amplify TCRbeta CDR3 regions from genomic DNA with bias-controlled V and J gene primers. Rearranged TCRbeta segments were sequenced at approximately 20X coverage. In the authors' own workflow: Clustering was used to correct sequencing errors, and CDR3s were annotated against IMGT so that V, D and J genes could be assigned. Only productive TCRbeta rearrangements were used in downstream analyses, excluding out-of-frame or stop-codon sequences. Clonality was computed as one minus Shannon entropy normalized by the log of the number of unique productive sequences. Fisher's exact test with Benjamini-Hochberg correction, using a cutoff of adjusted p below 0.01, was how clones that differed between time points or between blood and tumor were identified. Entries here come from immuneACCESS through TCRdb and include only in-frame sequences with V and J called. Some clones fail to appear in such tables; in the studies checked, an unresolved V gene covers under half of the shortfall, and the cause of the remainder is unknown. That table supplies the V and J calls and clone size; D and trimming were determined from the DNA. The sample table shows roughly 50,000 clones, and approximately 77% are seen once. In total, the top ten clones hold approximately 4% of the sample.

The cohort comprised fewer than 35 patients with locally advanced or metastatic urothelial carcinoma treated at Memorial Sloan Kettering on a trial protocol. Peripheral blood mononuclear cells were collected pretreatment and during treatment, with between 1 and 8 total time points per patient. The Qiagen DNeasy Blood extraction kit was used to purify genomic DNA from total PBMCs and tumor samples. PBMCs were collected pretreatment and during treatment and were isolated and stored as previously described. The junction shows trimming of 3 bases on V and 6 bases on J, and the gene matches do not reach 12 bases of it. Per the germline V gene, SGHRS is the CDR1 and YFSETQ is the CDR2. The CDR3, from cysteine to phenylalanine, totals 16 residues. Only CDR3 DNA remains: 48 bases, in frame from the first base. Study-wide findings and limitations: Small sample size (n of about 30) and many exploratory analyses mean the results are intended to be hypothesis-generating. Improved progression-free and overall survival was associated with having pretreatment peripheral blood TCR clonality below the median. Among patients with durable benefit, tumor-associated TCR clones showed greater expansion in peripheral blood 3 weeks after treatment started (n of about 21, p = 0.022).

With respect to this clone: No cognate antigen has been identified for it. Per-nucleotide qualities are absent, and no much larger clonotype sits a single base away.

The sequence came from an older man with urothelial cancer. The chain employs TRBV5-1 and TRBJ2-3; 8 bases in the middle match TRBD1. The sequenced sample was PBMCs, obtained around atezolizumab (anti-PD-L1) treatment. DNA sequence: TGCGCCAGCAGCTCGGACAGGGTTATCCTCAAGGATACGCAGTATTTT. It is translated as CASSSDRVILKDTQYF.